A single sample gave rise to the 3 T cell receptor beta chains below, sequenced in a study of blood T cell repertoires in COVID-19. This table comes from immunoSEQ multiplex PCR, and its TCRdb copy is limited to in-frame clones, with some not included. This sample has approximately 35,000 clones, with approximately 82% found just once. Sequencing used peripheral blood. All receptors come from a human donor in a cohort sampled during active COVID-19.

The table lists this clone with a count of one. The chain has TRBV2 and TRBJ2-1; D is ambiguous. The V gene lost 1 base and the J gene lost 8 bases, with 3 bases spanning the gap. Germline loops: CDR1 SNHLY, CDR2 FYNNEI. The CDR3 length is 11 residues. The CDR3 nucleotides are TGTGCCAGCAGTGAAGTAGATGAGCAGTTCTTC. It yields the protein CASSEVDEQFF. The variable domain in full, with the rest retrieved from reference TRBV2 and TRBJ2-1, is EPEVTQTPSHQVTQMGQEVILRCVPISNHLYFYWYRQILGQKVEFLVSFYNNEISEKSEIFDDQFSVERPDGSNFTLKIRSTKLEDSAMYFCASSEVDEQFFGPGTRLTVL.

This chain connects TRBV4-1 to TRBJ2-3; perhaps TRBD2 as D (7 bases). Germline V gene data show CDR1 as MGHRA and CDR2 as YSYEKL. The V end lost 1 base, the J end lost 6 bases, and 20 bases lay between the germline ends. The CDR3 runs to 17 residues. The CDR3 is CASSQGGGGTTTDTQYF. The CDR3 nucleotides are TGCGCCAGCAGCCAAGGGGGAGGGGGGACCACAACCGATACGCAGTATTTT.

The gene calls are TRBV11-2 and TRBJ2-3, with 10 bases aligning to TRBD2. This CDR3 has 15 residues. Germline trimming cut 6 bases from V and 6 bases from J; bases unmatched to any gene: 9. Germline values: CDR1 SGHAT, CDR2 FQNNGV. The CDR3 loop reads CASSLTSGESDTQYF. For the CDR3, the DNA is TGTGCCAGCAGTCTCACTAGCGGGGAGTCGGATACGCAGTATTTT.